One and the same sample provided the 20 T cell receptor beta chains below, sequenced in a study of OX40 agonist ivuxolimab in advanced cancers. Profiled with immunoSEQ multiplex PCR; TCRdb holds only in-frame clones, not every one. Seen here are some 59,000 clones, less than 85% observed once, and the top ten hold more than 3.5%. This sample comprised CD4+ or CD8+ T cells sorted from blood, obtained in a trial of the OX40 agonist ivuxolimab. These receptors came from an adult with an advanced solid tumor such as melanoma, head and neck, liver or kidney cancer.

This chain connects TRBV6-5 to TRBJ1-5; 7 positions match TRBD1. CDR3 length: 12 residues. Germline lookup yields CDR1 MNHEY and CDR2 SVGAGI. The J segment lost 3 bases and the V segment lost 7 bases, leaving 0 bases of the junction unmatched. For the CDR3, the DNA is TGTGCCAGCAAGGGGGCCAATCAGCCCCAGCATTTT. Its protein is CASKGANQPQHF.

The chain combines TRBV7-2 with TRBJ2-5; 8 nucleotides align to TRBD2. The germline gives CDR1 SGHTA, CDR2 FQGNSA. The CDR3 has 15 amino acids. With 5 bases clipped from V and 11 bases from J, the junction kept 16 bases outside the gene matches. The CDR3 loop is CASSRQSGGEWEQYF. The CDR3 coding sequence is TGTGCCAGCAGCCGACAATCCGGGGGGGAGTGGGAGCAGTACTTC.

V usage is TRBV7-2 and J usage is TRBJ2-5, with D unresolved. CDR1 is SGHTA, CDR2 FQGNSA, per germline. This CDR3 is 12 amino acids long. V gave up 3 bases and J gave up 4 bases, with 6 bases separating them. CDR3 region: CASSFSGETQYF. The CDR3 coding sequence is TGTGCCAGCAGCTTTTCAGGAGAGACCCAGTACTTC.

The V call is TRBV19, the J call TRBJ2-3, with D tentatively TRBD2 (5 bases). This CDR3 has 15 amino acids. CDR1 and CDR2 from the germline V gene are LNHDA and SQIVND (reference sequence). V lost 4 bases to trimming and J lost 0 bases, with 11 bases between them. The CDR3 here is CASSKGDGSTDTQYF. The CDR3 nucleotides read TGTGCCAGTAGTAAGGGAGACGGCAGCACAGATACGCAGTATTTT.

The CDR3 bases are TGTGCCAGCAGACAGGACAGGGCAGGTGGCTACACCTTC. Translating it yields CASRQDRAGGYTF. The gene calls are TRBV12-1 and TRBJ1-2; TRBD1 is taken as the D call from the table, unchecked against the DNA. TRBV12-1 is termed a pseudogene. This CDR3 is built from 13 residues.

This chain connects TRBV5-5 to TRBJ2-7; no definite D call. The CDR3 is 14 amino acids. The germline CDR1 and CDR2 sequences are SGHKS and YYEKEE (reference sequence). V was shortened by 1 base and J by 9 bases, with 17 bases between the two germline ends. CDR3 in amino acids: CASSLQSGEEGQYF. The CDR3 DNA follows: TGTGCCAGCAGCTTGCAAAGTGGGGAAGAAGGGCAGTACTTC.

This clone was seen a few times. The rearrangement links TRBV6-5 to TRBJ2-7; TRBD1 aligns across 8 bases. The J segment lost 3 bases and the V segment lost 1 base, leaving 2 bases of the junction unmatched. This CDR3 comprises 14 residues. Germline CDR1 MNHEY, CDR2 SVGAGI. CDR3 in DNA: TGTGCCAGCAGTTACTTCGGACAGGGCTACGAGCAGTACTTC. It yields the protein CASSYFGQGYEQYF.

The V gene is TRBV4-1, the J gene TRBJ1-1; 7 nucleotides align to TRBD1. Trimming cost V 2 bases and J 7 bases; bases outside gene matches: 13. This CDR3 comprises 16 residues. CDR1 and CDR2 from the germline V gene are MGHRA and YSYEKL. DNA for the CDR3: TGCGCCAGCAGCCAACGAAAATTAGGGGGCACCTATGAAGCTTTCTTT. This encodes CASSQRKLGGTYEAFF.

V is TRBV6-5 and J is TRBJ1-6, with D tentatively TRBD1 (6 bases). The germline V and J ends were trimmed by 6 bases and 8 bases, with 17 bases remaining between them. CDR3 length equals 15 residues. Germline-derived CDR1 and CDR2 are MNHEY and SVGAGI. CDR3: CASSHRDSGHSPLHF. CDR3 bases: TGTGCCAGCAGCCACAGGGATAGTGGCCATTCACCCCTCCACTTT.

This chain uses TRBV27 with TRBJ2-2, with 7 positions matching TRBD1. Germline CDR1 MNHEY, CDR2 SMNVEV (reference sequence). This CDR3 region has 16 residues. V shed 8 bases, J shed 2 bases, and the junction held 11 bases outside the gene matches. CDR3 DNA sequence: TGTGCCAGCTTCAAAATGAGACAGGGAAACACCGGGGAGCTGTTTTTT. It is translated as CASFKMRQGNTGELFF.

The chain recombines TRBV7-2 with TRBJ2-5; a possible D gene is TRBD2 (5 bases). CDR3 length equals 16 residues. With 1 base removed from V and 2 bases from J, the gap between germline ends came to 14 bases. In germline, CDR1 is SGHTA, CDR2 FQGNSA. CDR3 sequence reads: CASSLGAEDLQETQYF. In nucleotides, the CDR3 is TGTGCCAGCAGCTTAGGAGCGGAAGACTTACAAGAGACCCAGTACTTC.

The J gene is TRBJ2-3, the V gene TRBV15; 8 nucleotides line up with TRBD2. The V segment lost 5 bases and the J segment 3 bases; nucleotides outside the gene matches: 7. CDR1 is LNHNV, CDR2 YYDKDF, per germline (reference sequence). CDR3 length: 15 amino acids. This CDR3 reads CATSGEREKTDTQYF. The CDR3 DNA reads as TGTGCCACCAGCGGCGAGCGGGAGAAGACAGATACGCAGTATTTT.

The chain couples TRBV5-1 to TRBJ1-1; a possible D gene is TRBD1 (6 bases). Germline V gives CDR1 SGHRS, CDR2 YFSETQ. The CDR3 has 18 residues. V dropped 4 bases and J dropped 0 bases, with 22 bases sitting between them. The CDR3 loop is CASSQNRAPGALNTEAFF. Here the CDR3 DNA reads TGCGCCAGCAGCCAAAACAGAGCCCCGGGGGCTCTGAACACTGAAGCTTTCTTT.

This chain connects TRBV7-9 to TRBJ1-2; D gene ambiguous. The CDR3 has 13 residues. The germline gives CDR1 SEHNR, CDR2 FQNEAQ (reference sequence). The V end was cut by 5 bases, the J end by 3 bases, with 10 bases between. The CDR3 DNA follows: TGTGCCAGCAGCAACAGCAATTACTATGGCTACACCTTC. Protein product: CASSNSNYYGYTF.

The V and J genes are TRBV7-2 and TRBJ2-5, with 8 bases fitting TRBD2. Germline CDR1 is SGHTA and CDR2 is FQGNSA. V shed 6 bases, J shed 2 bases, and the junction held 17 bases outside the gene matches. This CDR3 region has 18 residues. The CDR3 sequence: CASRPSRSSGPRQETQYF. CDR3 nucleotide sequence: TGTGCCAGCAGACCGTCCCGATCTAGCGGGCCCCGTCAAGAGACCCAGTACTTC.

The rearrangement links TRBV19 to TRBJ1-1, with TRBD1 matching over 11 bases. V was clipped by 5 bases and J by 4 bases; unmatched bases: 6. The CDR3 totals 15 residues. The germline V gene encodes CDR1 LNHDA and CDR2 SQIVND (reference sequence). As DNA, the CDR3 is TGTGCCAGTAGTGGACAGGGGGCATGGGGCACTGAAGCTTTCTTT. It is translated as CASSGQGAWGTEAFF. Supplemented by reference TRBV19 and TRBJ1-1, the full variable domain reads DGGITQSPKYLFRKEGQNVTLSCEQNLNHDAMYWYRQDPGQGLRLIYYSQIVNDFQKGDIAEGYSVSREKKESFPLTVTSAQKNPTAFYLCASSGQGAWGTEAFFGQGTRLTVV.

This clone is labeled medium-sized. The CDR3 sequence is CASSTDSGGSNTQYF. DNA of the CDR3: TGCGCCAGCAGTACGGATAGCGGGGGGTCAAATACGCAGTATTTT. The chain carries TRBV10-2 and TRBJ2-3; 10 bases map to TRBD2. Looked up from germline, CDR1 is WSHSY and CDR2 is SAAADI. V gave up 5 bases and J gave up 7 bases; unmatched junction bases: 9. The CDR3 is 15 residues long.

The V and J genes are TRBV6-1 and TRBJ2-7; D ambiguous. The CDR3 runs to 17 residues. Germline V gene sequence: CDR1 MNHNS, CDR2 SASEGT. V was pared by 4 bases and J by 2 bases, with 21 bases between. The CDR3 DNA is TGTGCCAGCAGTGGACCCCTTTTGTCCGCGAGAACCTACGAGCAGTACTTC. Translated: CASSGPLLSARTYEQYF.

V usage is TRBV5-1 and J usage is TRBJ2-5; D ambiguous. The V gene's germline CDR1 is SGHRS and CDR2 YFSETQ. The CDR3 contains 15 residues. V was clipped by 3 bases and J by 2 bases, with 14 bases between them. The CDR3 region is CASSSSFGSQETQYF. The CDR3 bases are TGCGCCAGCAGCTCCTCTTTCGGGTCTCAAGAGACCCAGTACTTC.

In its sample, this clone was seen a few times. The chain links TRBV9 to TRBJ1-4; D not resolved. V was trimmed by 4 bases and J by 7 bases, leaving 14 bases between them. CDR1 is SGDLS, CDR2 YYNGEE, per germline. The CDR3 is 14 residues long. CDR3: CASSSSPAVEKLFF. The CDR3 DNA is TGTGCCAGCAGCTCCTCTCCAGCCGTTGAAAAACTGTTTTTT.